These 14 T cell receptor beta chains were all obtained from the same sample, sequenced in a study of T cell responses to AZD1222 COVID-19 vaccine. Clones were read by immunoSEQ multiplex PCR, and TCRdb kept only the in-frame ones, dropping some. The sample carries 85,000 to 100,000 clones, around 90% recorded once. The sample here was peripheral blood, taken on day 0 of AZD1222 vaccination. All receptors come from an adult in good health.

The chain is built from TRBV5-1 and TRBJ2-3, with D perhaps matching TRBD1 (6 bases). Germline V gene sequence: CDR1 SGHRS, CDR2 YFSETQ. The CDR3 sequence is 14 residues long. V lost 4 bases and J 2 bases, leaving 11 bases between the germline ends. As DNA, the CDR3 is TGCGCCAGCAGCGGAGACAGGTCCACAGATACGCAGTATTTT. It codes for CASSGDRSTDTQYF.

The V and J genes are TRBV7-2 and TRBJ1-1, with a tentative D call TRBD1 (5 bases). The CDR3 extends over 14 amino acids. CDR1 is SGHTA, CDR2 FQGNSA, per germline. The V end was cut by 1 base, the J end by 10 bases, with 16 bases between. The CDR3 reads CASSLGWGNEGAFF. CDR3 DNA sequence: TGTGCCAGCAGCTTAGGTTGGGGGAACGAAGGAGCTTTCTTT.

The chain combines TRBV7-2 with TRBJ1-5; D ambiguous. This CDR3 region has 15 residues. V was trimmed by 1 base and J by 3 bases, leaving 10 bases between them. CDR1 is SGHTA, CDR2 FQGNSA, per germline. In DNA, the CDR3 is TGTGCCAGCAGCTTAGTGGACGGCAACAATCAGCCCCAGCATTTT. Protein sequence: CASSLVDGNNQPQHF.

The rearrangement uses TRBV6-7 and TRBJ1-2, with a weak D call TRBD1 (5 bases). TRBV6-7 qualifies as an ORF whose function is uncertain. V lost 10 bases to trimming and J lost 2 bases, with 17 bases between them. The CDR3 spans 14 residues. CDR3 DNA: TGTGCCATCTACTATGGGGCCGGCAACTATGGCTACACCTTC. Amino acid sequence: CAIYYGAGNYGYTF.

The chain combines TRBV19 with TRBJ1-1; D may be TRBD1 (6 bases). The germline V gene has CDR1 LNHDA and CDR2 SQIVND (reference sequence). Between the trimmed V and J ends, which lost 5 bases and 1 base, there was a span of 11 bases. This CDR3 has 14 amino acids. CDR3 coding DNA: TGTGCCAGTAGTTCGGGACACCCGAACACTGAAGCTTTCTTT. This encodes CASSSGHPNTEAFF.

The CDR3 nucleotides read TGTGCCAGCAGCCCCGCAGGGGAGGGCTATGGCTACACCTTC. This translates into CASSPAGEGYGYTF. The chain joins TRBV6-6 to TRBJ1-2; maybe TRBD1 (6 bases). The V and J ends lost 6 bases and 4 bases respectively, with 15 bases between them. The CDR3 sequence is 14 residues long. Germline V gene lookup returns CDR1 MNHNY and CDR2 SVGAGI (reference sequence).

This chain's CDR3 is CASSYYGDTGELFF. Written as DNA, the CDR3 is TGTGCCAGCAGTTACTACGGTGACACCGGGGAGCTGTTTTTT. The chain is built from TRBV6-2 or TRBV6-3 and TRBJ2-2; no reliable D call. Germline V gives CDR1 MNHEY, CDR2 SVGEGT. The CDR3 covers 14 residues. Trimming left V 1 base short and J 3 bases short, with 6 bases between.

This clone was counted a single time. The chain is built from TRBV27 and TRBJ1-6, with unresolved D. Germline V gene data show CDR1 as MNHEY and CDR2 as SMNVEV (reference sequence). CDR3 length equals 13 residues. V was cut by 5 bases and J by 13 bases, with 15 bases left in between. As DNA, the CDR3 is TGTGCCAGCAGTCCGGAAACCAGAGCCCCCCTCCACTTT. Translated, it gives CASSPETRAPLHF.

This chain joins TRBV5-1 and TRBJ1-1, with 7 positions matching TRBD1. Trimming at V came to 1 base and at J to 8 bases, leaving 5 bases not matched to a gene. Germline V gene sequence: CDR1 SGHRS, CDR2 YFSETQ. This CDR3 is built from 13 residues. DNA for the CDR3: TGCGCCAGCAGCTTGTCGTCAGGGGGGGAAGCTTTCTTT. Encoded protein: CASSLSSGGEAFF.

A word on this clone: An end of the junction does not agree with germline; a read error may underlie this. V usage is TRBV7-7 and J usage is TRBJ2-3, with 8 bases matching TRBD2. CDR1 and CDR2 (germline): SSHAT, FNYEAQ (reference sequence). CDR3 size: 14 residues. CDR3 in DNA: TGTGCTAGCAGCTTAGCGGGGAGTACAGATACGCAGTATTTT. Translation gives CASSLAGSTDTQYF.

Turning to this clone: At one end, the junction sequence differs from germline, possibly due to a read error. This chain uses TRBV5-6 with TRBJ2-5, with no clear D. The CDR3 sequence is 12 residues long. The germline CDR1 and CDR2 sequences are SGHDT and YYEEEE. The CDR3 nucleotides read TGTGCCAGCACCTTGGGACAAGAGACCCAGTACTTC. Encoded protein: CASTLGQETQYF.

The chain combines TRBV6-5 with TRBJ1-4, with TRBD1 identical over 10 bases. This CDR3 contains 15 residues. With 6 bases clipped from V and 6 bases from J, the junction kept 7 bases outside the gene matches. CDR1 MNHEY and CDR2 SVGAGI come from the germline V gene. The CDR3 DNA follows: TGTGCCAGCAGATATTACGGGACAGGGGATGAAAAACTGTTTTTT. Translating gives CASRYYGTGDEKLFF.

This clone was recorded once. V usage is TRBV19 and J usage is TRBJ1-5; D is uncertain. Germline loops: CDR1 LNHDA, CDR2 SQIVND (reference sequence). The V end was cut by 3 bases, the J end by 3 bases, with 12 bases between. This CDR3 region has 15 residues. The DNA for the CDR3 is TGTGCCAGTAGTATTGAAGGGAGGAACAATCAGCCCCAGCATTTT. Translation: CASSIEGRNNQPQHF.

The V and J genes are TRBV6-2 or TRBV6-3 and TRBJ2-1; the match to TRBD2 covers 9 bases. The CDR3 is 17 residues long. J was trimmed by 8 bases and V by 6 bases; bases with no gene match: 17. CDR1 MNHEY and CDR2 SVGEGT come from the germline V gene. The CDR3 is CASSRAPGLALQDEQFF. The CDR3 coding sequence is TGTGCCAGCAGCCGCGCCCCGGGACTAGCCCTCCAAGATGAGCAGTTCTTC.